This record looks at one T cell receptor beta chain sequence and its context. In the authors' methods: Cell counts per sample came from amplifying reference gene primers. The method was immunoSEQ multiplex PCR; TCRdb's version includes in-frame clones alone and lacks a portion of them. That table is the source of V, J and clone size, and D and trimming were worked out from the DNA. The sample has roughly 98,000 clones; approximately 80% are singletons. The CDR3 covers 16 residues. V lost 3 bases and J lost 4; bases outside the gene matches: 9. In germline, CDR1 is SGHNT, CDR2 YENEEA. The sample comes from a study of blood T cell repertoires in COVID-19. Overall study: COVID-19 samples from acute and convalescent phases originated in the United States, Italy and Spain. PBMCs, B-cell-depleted T cells, or T cells provided the cDNA or gDNA that made up the material.

The sequencing sample was made of peripheral blood. V and J are TRBV11-3 and TRBJ1-1, with 9 bases aligning to TRBD1. The receptor's source is a woman in her 70s with active or convalescent COVID-19. In DNA form, the CDR3 reads TGTGCCAGCAGCTTGACAGGGGGGGACCGATCCACTGAAGCTTTCTTT. Protein sequence: CASSLTGGDRSTEAFF.